The rows below give T cell receptor beta chains drawn from one sample of a study of control samples from healthy donors and cancer patients. The protocol was immunoSEQ multiplex PCR, while the TCRdb copy is restricted to in-frame clones and leaves out a portion. The data contain roughly 28,000 clones, 79% of them singletons. The sample comprised PBMCs. All receptors derive from a man in his fifties or sixties with head and neck cancer. Each CDR3 is given with its conserved first and last residue. A D gene is named only where the DNA matches it firmly. Some rows have no size entry. The others give once, few or many, or a class for an expanded clone.

D: NA
size: NA
V: TRBV10-2
J: TRBJ2-1
CDR3: CASNTAAYNEQFF
DNA: TGCGCCAGCAATACAGCGGCCTACAATGAGCAGTTCTTC

D: NA
size: NA
V: TRBV11-2
J: TRBJ1-4
CDR3: CASSHNTGLANEKLFF
DNA: TGTGCCAGCAGCCACAACACAGGGTTGGCTAATGAAAAACTGTTTTTT

D: TRBD1
size: NA
V: TRBV28
J: TRBJ2-7
CDR3: CASSSHGQGRGEQYF
DNA: TGTGCCAGCAGTTCCCACGGACAGGGGAGAGGCGAGCAGTACTTC

D: NA
size: NA
V: TRBV7-8
J: TRBJ2-5
CDR3: CASSLGTFQETQYF
DNA: TGTGCCAGCAGCTTAGGGACTTTTCAAGAGACCCAGTACTTC

D: NA
size: few
V: TRBV18
J: TRBJ1-1
CDR3: CASSRDGLEAFF
DNA: TGTGCCAGCTCAAGGGACGGCCTCGAAGCTTTCTTT

D: NA
size: NA
V: TRBV19
J: TRBJ2-7
CDR3: CASSAGQYYEQYF
DNA: TGTGCCAGTAGTGCAGGACAGTACTACGAGCAGTACTTC

D: NA
size: NA
V: TRBV5-4
J: TRBJ2-2
CDR3: CASTLLRQSKNTGELFF
DNA: TGTGCCAGCACCTTGCTCCGGCAGAGTAAGAACACCGGGGAGCTGTTTTTT

D: NA
size: NA
V: TRBV28
J: TRBJ1-1
CDR3: CASKRQQNTEAFF
DNA: TGTGCCAGCAAGCGGCAGCAGAACACTGAAGCTTTCTTT

D: TRBD1
size: NA
V: TRBV2
J: TRBJ1-1
CDR3: CASSVDRANTEAFF
DNA: TGTGCCAGCAGTGTCGACAGGGCAAACACTGAAGCTTTCTTT

D: NA
size: NA
V: TRBV9
J: TRBJ2-2
CDR3: CASKPGLARTGELFF
DNA: TGTGCCAGCAAGCCGGGACTCGCTCGGACCGGGGAGCTGTTTTTT

D: NA
size: NA
V: TRBV27
J: TRBJ1-1
CDR3: CASSLGKGAVTEAFF
DNA: TGTGCCAGCAGTTTAGGTAAGGGAGCGGTCACTGAAGCTTTCTTT

D: NA
size: NA
V: TRBV10-1
J: TRBJ2-3
CDR3: CASSEASRPTDTQYF
DNA: TGCGCCAGCAGTGAGGCTAGCAGACCCACAGATACGCAGTATTTT

D: NA
size: NA
V: TRBV6-5
J: TRBJ1-2
CDR3: CASSYLPGQGFDGYTF
DNA: TGTGCCAGCAGCTACCTTCCGGGCCAGGGGTTCGATGGCTACACCTTC

D: NA
size: once
V: TRBV6-1
J: TRBJ1-5
CDR3: CASSGSGSVSNQPQHF
DNA: TGTGCCAGCAGTGGTTCAGGGAGCGTAAGCAATCAGCCCCAGCATTTT

D: TRBD1
size: NA
V: TRBV5-1
J: TRBJ2-6
CDR3: CASSLGQGVLIGANVLTF
DNA: TGCGCCAGCAGCTTAGGACAGGGGGTCCTAATTGGGGCCAACGTCCTGACTTTC

D: NA
size: medium-sized
V: TRBV2
J: TRBJ1-6
CDR3: CASIRTNNSPLHF
DNA: TGTGCCAGCATACGGACAAACAATTCACCCCTCCACTTT

D: NA
size: NA
V: TRBV9
J: TRBJ2-2
CDR3: CASSAQGRYTGELFF
DNA: TGTGCCAGCAGCGCACAGGGGAGGTACACCGGGGAGCTGTTTTTT

D: NA
size: once
V: TRBV27
J: TRBJ2-7
CDR3: CASSGQGLAEQYF
DNA: TGTGCCAGCAGTGGGCAGGGGCTGGCCGAGCAGTACTTC

D: TRBD2
size: NA
V: TRBV4-3
J: TRBJ2-7
CDR3: CASSQTGEGFYEQYF
DNA: TGCGCCAGCAGCCAGACGGGGGAGGGGTTCTACGAGCAGTACTTC

D: NA
size: once
V: TRBV25-1
J: TRBJ1-4
CDR3: CASSAAGPTNEKLFF
DNA: TGTGCCAGCAGTGCGGCAGGCCCAACTAATGAAAAACTGTTTTTT

D: TRBD2
size: NA
V: TRBV28
J: TRBJ2-1
CDR3: CASSPGGSGTGNEQFF
DNA: TGTGCCAGCAGTCCCGGTGGTAGCGGGACCGGTAATGAGCAGTTCTTC

D: NA
size: NA
V: TRBV5-4
J: TRBJ2-2
CDR3: CASSFNSPNTGELFF
DNA: TGTGCCAGCAGCTTCAACAGCCCGAACACCGGGGAGCTGTTTTTT

D: TRBD1
size: NA
V: TRBV6-5
J: TRBJ1-2
CDR3: CASGYRQGVDGYTF
DNA: TGTGCCAGCGGCTATCGACAGGGGGTAGATGGCTACACCTTC

D: NA
size: NA
V: TRBV9
J: TRBJ2-7
CDR3: CASSVSGSLTYEQYF
DNA: TGTGCCAGCAGCGTATCGGGGAGTTTGACCTACGAGCAGTACTTC

D: NA
size: NA
V: TRBV5-6
J: TRBJ1-1
CDR3: CASSFDRRKAFF
DNA: TGTGCCAGCAGCTTCGACAGGCGGAAAGCTTTCTTT

D: NA
size: NA
V: TRBV19
J: TRBJ1-2
CDR3: CASSEHTLAGYGYTF
DNA: TGTGCCAGTAGCGAACACACCTTGGCGGGCTATGGCTACACCTTC

D: TRBD1
size: NA
V: TRBV14
J: TRBJ1-1
CDR3: CASSRGTGAFF
DNA: TGTGCCAGCAGCCGCGGGACAGGCGCTTTCTTT

D: NA
size: NA
V: TRBV19
J: TRBJ2-3
CDR3: CASCIAGTDTQYF
DNA: TGTGCCAGTTGTATAGCGGGCACAGATACGCAGTATTTT

D: NA
size: NA
V: TRBV21-1
J: TRBJ2-2
CDR3: CASNPRTPDTGELFF
DNA: TGTGCCAGCAACCCCCGGACCCCTGACACCGGGGAGCTGTTTTTT

D: NA
size: NA
V: TRBV2
J: TRBJ1-5
CDR3: CASSNRQRNQPQHF
DNA: TGTGCCAGCAGTAATAGACAACGCAATCAGCCCCAGCATTTT

D: TRBD1
size: NA
V: TRBV4-2
J: TRBJ1-3
CDR3: CASSQHGTAGNTIYF
DNA: TGTGCCAGCAGCCAACACGGGACAGCTGGAAACACCATATATTTT

D: TRBD2
size: NA
V: TRBV11-2
J: TRBJ2-3
CDR3: CASSSQAGGSTDTQYF
DNA: TGTGCCAGCAGCTCCCAAGCGGGAGGGAGCACAGATACGCAGTATTTT

D: TRBD2
size: NA
V: TRBV28
J: TRBJ2-3
CDR3: CASSLGTGGRADTQYF
DNA: TGTGCCAGCAGTTTAGGTACCGGCGGGAGGGCAGATACGCAGTATTTT

D: NA
size: few
V: TRBV18
J: TRBJ2-3
CDR3: CASSRTASTDTQYF
DNA: TGTGCCAGCTCACGGACAGCTAGCACAGATACGCAGTATTTT

D: NA
size: NA
V: TRBV7-9
J: TRBJ2-3
CDR3: CASTNTDTQYF
DNA: TGTGCCAGCACCAACACAGATACGCAGTATTTT

D: NA
size: NA
V: TRBV6-5
J: TRBJ1-1
CDR3: CASKGPLRTEAFF
DNA: TGTGCCAGCAAGGGGCCGCTCCGGACTGAAGCTTTCTTT

D: NA
size: NA
V: TRBV30
J: TRBJ2-2
CDR3: CAWRGVELFF
DNA: TGTGCCTGGAGGGGGGTGGAGCTGTTTTTT

D: NA
size: NA
V: TRBV19
J: TRBJ1-3
CDR3: CANRDSHSGNTIYF
DNA: TGTGCCAATCGAGACAGTCACTCTGGAAACACCATATATTTT

D: TRBD2
size: NA
V: TRBV9
J: TRBJ2-1
CDR3: CASSVGGGRVDEQFF
DNA: TGTGCCAGCAGCGTAGGTGGCGGGAGGGTCGATGAGCAGTTCTTC

D: TRBD1
size: NA
V: TRBV28
J: TRBJ1-2
CDR3: CASSSTGGREGYTF
DNA: TGTGCCAGCAGCTCGACAGGGGGAAGGGAAGGCTACACCTTC

D: TRBD1
size: NA
V: TRBV3-1/TRBV3-2
J: TRBJ1-5
CDR3: CASSRGQGVSNQPQHF
DNA: TGTGCCAGCAGCCGAGGACAGGGGGTAAGCAATCAGCCCCAGCATTTT

D: NA
size: NA
V: TRBV9
J: TRBJ1-1
CDR3: CASSAFLWSEAFF
DNA: TGTGCCAGCAGCGCCTTTTTATGGTCAGAAGCTTTCTTT

D: TRBD1
size: NA
V: TRBV7-2
J: TRBJ1-1
CDR3: CASRTRTGWDTEAFF
DNA: TGTGCCAGCAGAACTCGGACAGGGTGGGACACTGAAGCTTTCTTT